This entry lists 8 T cell receptor beta chains sequenced from one sample in a study of cytomegalovirus exposure and HLA in healthy donors (dated by TCRdb to 2016 to 2017). Library method: the immunoSEQ multiplex PCR assay. TCRdb took this table from immuneACCESS and kept in-frame rearrangements with V and J called. Such tables lack part of the clones; where checked against another copy, unresolved V genes explain under half of the gap, and the rest is unexplained. The sample contains 150,000 to 200,000 clones, 85% of them found a single time. The top ten constitute 15% to 20% of the sample. The sample comprised PBMCs. These receptor sequences come from a man between 18 and 29 years old in good health and CMV-seropositive.

This clone was counted a few times. V gene TRBV30 combines with J gene TRBJ1-5; 8 bases fit TRBD1. Germline CDR1 GTSNPN, CDR2 SVGIG (reference sequence). The V and J ends lost 1 base and 7 bases, in that order; junction bases with no gene match: 6. CDR3 size: 14 residues. CDR3 in DNA: TGTGCCTGGAGTGAGGGACAGGAGGTGCAGCCCCAGCATTTT. Amino acid sequence: CAWSEGQEVQPQHF.

The gene calls are TRBV7-6 and TRBJ2-6; 9 bases align to TRBD1. Germline values: CDR1 SGHVS, CDR2 FNYEAQ. Germline trimming cut 5 bases from V and 1 base from J; bases unmatched to any gene: 12. This CDR3 is built from 19 residues. CDR3 DNA: TGTGCCAGCAGCGCGGGACAGGGAATGGGAATGTCTGGGGCCAACGTCCTGACTTTC. This encodes CASSAGQGMGMSGANVLTF.

The V call is TRBV27, the J call TRBJ2-7, with D possibly TRBD2 on 5 matching bases. This CDR3 has 13 residues. V lost 6 bases and J lost 0, with 9 bases in between. Germline V gives CDR1 MNHEY, CDR2 SMNVEV (reference sequence). In nucleotides, the CDR3 is TGTGCCAGCAGCCAAGGGAGCTCCTACGAGCAGTACTTC. Protein: CASSQGSSYEQYF.

This clone was detected once. CDR3 sequence: CASSLGTSVYNEQFF. Written as DNA, the CDR3 is TGTGCCAGCAGTTTGGGGACTAGCGTGTACAATGAGCAGTTCTTC. The gene calls are TRBV28 and TRBJ2-1; 10 nucleotides line up with TRBD2. This CDR3 is built from 15 residues. Unmatched junction bases numbered 3, after V lost 3 bases and J lost 4 bases. Germline CDR1 is MDHEN and CDR2 is SYDVKM. The full variable domain, completed using reference TRBV28 and TRBJ2-1, is DVKVTQSSRYLVKRTGEKVFLECVQDMDHENMFWYRQDPGLGLRLIYFSYDVKMKEKGDIPEGYSVSREKKERFSLILESASTNQTSMYLCASSLGTSVYNEQFFGPGTRLTVL.

With respect to this clone: Germline and junction disagree at one end, which may indicate a read error. Other nucleotide sequences from this sample produce the same CDR3. The rearrangement links TRBV29-1 to TRBJ1-2; D may be TRBD1 (5 bases). Germline V lookup: CDR1 SQVTM, CDR2 ANQGSEA. This CDR3 comprises 11 residues. The CDR3 DNA is TGCAGCGTTGTCAGGGCACACGGCTACACCTTT. It codes for CSVVRAHGYTF.

V gene TRBV11-2 combines with J gene TRBJ1-1; 9 nucleotides agree with TRBD1. V shed 11 bases, J shed 5 bases, and the junction held 9 bases outside the gene matches. Per the germline V gene, CDR1 is SGHAT and CDR2 is FQNNGV. The CDR3 loop spans 13 amino acids. The CDR3 loop is CAGRQGEGTEAFF. Written as DNA, the CDR3 is TGTGCCGGTAGACAGGGGGAGGGAACTGAAGCTTTCTTT.

The gene calls are TRBV2 and TRBJ2-7, with 7 bases aligning to TRBD2. From germline, CDR1 is SNHLY and CDR2 FYNNEI. The CDR3 is 11 residues long. The V and J ends lost 8 bases and 5 bases, in that order; junction bases with no gene match: 3. CDR3 amino acids: CASGTSDEQYF. CDR3 nucleotides: TGTGCCAGCGGCACTAGCGACGAGCAGTACTTC.

This clone was seen a handful of times. The rearrangement links TRBV7-9 to TRBJ2-1, with D perhaps TRBD1 (5 bases). V gave up 2 bases and J gave up 9 bases, with 14 bases separating them. The germline V gene has CDR1 SEHNR and CDR2 FQNEAQ (reference sequence). This CDR3 is 14 amino acids long. In DNA, the CDR3 is TGTGCCAGCAGCTTAAATCAGGGTACGGGTGAGCAGTTCTTC. This translates into CASSLNQGTGEQFF.